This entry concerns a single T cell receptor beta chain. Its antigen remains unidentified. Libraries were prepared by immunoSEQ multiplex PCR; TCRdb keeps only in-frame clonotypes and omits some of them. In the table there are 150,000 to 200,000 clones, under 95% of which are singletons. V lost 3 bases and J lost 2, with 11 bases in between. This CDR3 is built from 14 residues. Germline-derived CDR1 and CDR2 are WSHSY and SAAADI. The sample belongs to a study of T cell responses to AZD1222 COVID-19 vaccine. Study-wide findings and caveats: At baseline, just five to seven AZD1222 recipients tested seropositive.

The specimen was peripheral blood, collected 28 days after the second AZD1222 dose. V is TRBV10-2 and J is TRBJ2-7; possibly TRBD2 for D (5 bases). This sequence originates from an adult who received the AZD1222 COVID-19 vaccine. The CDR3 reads CASSDGGSTYEQYF. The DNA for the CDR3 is TGCGCCAGCAGTGACGGTGGGAGCACCTACGAGCAGTACTTC.